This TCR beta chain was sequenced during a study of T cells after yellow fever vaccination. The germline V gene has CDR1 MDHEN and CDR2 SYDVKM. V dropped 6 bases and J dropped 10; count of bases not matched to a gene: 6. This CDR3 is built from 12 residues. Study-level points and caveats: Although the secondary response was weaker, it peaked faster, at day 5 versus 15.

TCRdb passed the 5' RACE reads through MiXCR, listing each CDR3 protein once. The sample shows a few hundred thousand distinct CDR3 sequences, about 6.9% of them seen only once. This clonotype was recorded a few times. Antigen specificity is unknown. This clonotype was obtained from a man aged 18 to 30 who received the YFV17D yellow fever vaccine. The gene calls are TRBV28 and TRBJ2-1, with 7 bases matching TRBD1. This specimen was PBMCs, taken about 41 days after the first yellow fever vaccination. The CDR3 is CASSPQGMEQFF. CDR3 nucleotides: TGTGCCAGCAGCCCACAGGGGATGGAGCAGTTCTTC. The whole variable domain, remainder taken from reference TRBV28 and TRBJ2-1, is DVKVTQSSRYLVKRTGEKVFLECVQDMDHENMFWYRQDPGLGLRLIYFSYDVKMKEKGDIPEGYSVSREKKERFSLILESASTNQTSMYLCASSPQGMEQFFGPGTRLTVL.